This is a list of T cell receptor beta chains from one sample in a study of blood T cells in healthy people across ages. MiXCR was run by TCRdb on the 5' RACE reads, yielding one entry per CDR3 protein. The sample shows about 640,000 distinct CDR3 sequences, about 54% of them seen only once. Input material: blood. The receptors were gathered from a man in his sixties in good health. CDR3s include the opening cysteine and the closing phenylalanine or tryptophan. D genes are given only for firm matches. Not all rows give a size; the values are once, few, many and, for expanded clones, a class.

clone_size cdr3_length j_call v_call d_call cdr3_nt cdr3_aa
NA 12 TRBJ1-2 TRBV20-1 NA TGCAGTGCTAGGGAGACGTCCTATGGCTACACCTTC CSARETSYGYTF
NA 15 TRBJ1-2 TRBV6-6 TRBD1 TGTGCCAGCAGTTACCCGGGACAGTCTAACTATGGCTACACCTTC CASSYPGQSNYGYTF
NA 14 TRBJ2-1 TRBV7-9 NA TGTGCCAGCAGCTTTGGTCAGGGAATCAATGAGCAGTTCTTC CASSFGQGINEQFF
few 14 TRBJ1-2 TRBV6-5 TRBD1 TGTGCCAGCAGTTACACCGGACAGGGATATGGCTACACCTTC CASSYTGQGYGYTF
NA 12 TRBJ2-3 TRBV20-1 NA TGCAGTGCGGAGGGAACCACAGATACGCAGTATTTT CSAEGTTDTQYF
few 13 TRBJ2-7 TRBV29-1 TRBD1 TGCAGCGCCCAGGCGACAGGGGCCTACGAGCAGTACTTC CSAQATGAYEQYF
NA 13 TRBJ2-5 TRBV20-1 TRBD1 TGCAGTGCTAGAGGTACAGGGGGGGAGACCCAGTACTTC CSARGTGGETQYF
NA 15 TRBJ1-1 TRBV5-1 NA TGCGCCAGCGGCTTGGTCGCAGATATGAACACTGAAGCTTTCTTT CASGLVADMNTEAFF
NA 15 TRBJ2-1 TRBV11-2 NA TGTGCCAGCAGCTTACATCTGGGTTCCTACAATGAGCAGTTCTTC CASSLHLGSYNEQFF
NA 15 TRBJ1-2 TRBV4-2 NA TGTGCCAGCAGCCAAAGAGAGGGCGTGGGGGATGGCTACACCTTC CASSQREGVGDGYTF
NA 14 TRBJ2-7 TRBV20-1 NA TGCAGTGCTGCCCTGTGGGATAGCTCCTACGAGCAGTACTTC CSAALWDSSYEQYF
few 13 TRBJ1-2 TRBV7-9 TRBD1 TGTGCCAGCAGCTTTGGGACAGTATTTGGCTACACCTTC CASSFGTVFGYTF
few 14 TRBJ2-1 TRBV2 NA TGTGCCAGCAGTGAGAGGGGCTCCTACAATGAGCAGTTCTTC CASSERGSYNEQFF
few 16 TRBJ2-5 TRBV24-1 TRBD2 TGTGCCACCAGTGAAACTAGCGGGGGGGCTTGGGAGACCCAGTACTTC CATSETSGGAWETQYF
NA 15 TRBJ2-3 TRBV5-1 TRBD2 TGCGCCAGCAGCTTGCGCGGGGGGTTTGTAGATACGCAGTATTTT CASSLRGGFVDTQYF
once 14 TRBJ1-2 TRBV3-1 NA TGTGCCAGCAGCCAAGAGGGACTTCGAAATGGCTACACCTTC CASSQEGLRNGYTF
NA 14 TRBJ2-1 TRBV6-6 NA TGTGCCAGCAGTTACAAACAGGACTACAATGAGCAGTTCTTC CASSYKQDYNEQFF
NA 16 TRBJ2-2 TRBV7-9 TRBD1 TGTGCCAGCACCCTCTGGCGGACAGGTGGCACCGGGGAGCTGTTTTTT CASTLWRTGGTGELFF
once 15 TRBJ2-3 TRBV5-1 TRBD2 TGCGCCAGCAGCCAGCCGGGACTAGGGACAGATACGCAGTATTTT CASSQPGLGTDTQYF
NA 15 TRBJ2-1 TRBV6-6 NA TGTGCCAGCAGTAAACTAGGGCCCCTATTGAATGAGCAGTTCTTC CASSKLGPLLNEQFF
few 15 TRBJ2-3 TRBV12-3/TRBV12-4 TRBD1 TGTGCCAGCAGTCTACAGGGGGCGAGGGCAGATACGCAGTATTTT CASSLQGARADTQYF
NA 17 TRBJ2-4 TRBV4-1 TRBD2 TGCGCCAGCGGCCAAGGTCCTAGCGGGTTAGCCAAAAACATTCAGTACTTC CASGQGPSGLAKNIQYF
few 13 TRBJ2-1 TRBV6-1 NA TGTGCCAGCAGTGAAGTCTTCAGGGATGAGCAGTTCTTC CASSEVFRDEQFF
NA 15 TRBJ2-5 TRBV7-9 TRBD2 TGTGCCAGCAGCCCCGGGACTAGAGAGTCGGAGACCCAGTACTTC CASSPGTRESETQYF
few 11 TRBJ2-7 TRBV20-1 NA TGCAGTGCTAGTGATCGGGTCGAGCAGTACTTC CSASDRVEQYF
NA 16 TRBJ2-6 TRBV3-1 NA TGTGCCAGCAGCCAAGGAGGGACCTCTGGGGCCAACGTCCTGACTTTC CASSQGGTSGANVLTF
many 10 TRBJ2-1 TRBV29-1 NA TGCAGCGTTAGATACAATGAGCAGTTCTTC CSVRYNEQFF
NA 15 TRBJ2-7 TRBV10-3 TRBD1 TGTGCCATCAGTGAGGATCCGGACAGGGTCTCCGAGCAGTACTTC CAISEDPDRVSEQYF
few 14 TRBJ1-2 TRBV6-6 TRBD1 TGTGCCAGCAGACCAGGGGGAGGGAACTATGGCTACACCTTC CASRPGGGNYGYTF
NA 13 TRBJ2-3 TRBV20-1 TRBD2 TGCAGTGCTAGAGTACTAGCGGACGATACGCAGTATTTT CSARVLADDTQYF
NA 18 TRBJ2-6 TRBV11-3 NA TGTGCCAGCAGCTTAACCCAAGGGGGAACTGCTGGGGCCAACGTCCTGACTTTC CASSLTQGGTAGANVLTF
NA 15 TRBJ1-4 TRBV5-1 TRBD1 TGCGCCAGCAGCTTCGTGGGACAGGTTAATGAAAAACTGTTTTTT CASSFVGQVNEKLFF
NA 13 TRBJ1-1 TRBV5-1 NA TGCGCCAGCAGCATGCCGCAGGGCACTGAAGCTTTCTTT CASSMPQGTEAFF
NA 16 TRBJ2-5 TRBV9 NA TGTGCCAGCAGCGTAGCCGTGGGGGCTTTCCAAGAGGCCCAGTACTTC CASSVAVGAFQEAQYF
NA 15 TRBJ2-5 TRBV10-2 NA TGCGCCAGCAGTTTTCAGGGGAATCTACAAGAGACCCAGTACTTC CASSFQGNLQETQYF
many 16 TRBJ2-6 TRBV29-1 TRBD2 TGCAGCGTGGAACTAGCGGGGGTCTCTGGGGCCAACGTCCTGACTTTC CSVELAGVSGANVLTF
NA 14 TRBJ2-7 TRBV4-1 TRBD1 TGCGCCAGCAGCCGGATACAGGGGGTGAGTGAGCAGTACTTC CASSRIQGVSEQYF
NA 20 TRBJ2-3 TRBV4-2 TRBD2 TGTGCCAGCAGCCAACTCGGACTAGCGGGGGACCTCACTAGCACAGATACGCAGTATTTT CASSQLGLAGDLTSTDTQYF
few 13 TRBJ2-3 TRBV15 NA TGTGCCACCAGCACCGGGACGGTTAATACGCAGTATTTT CATSTGTVNTQYF
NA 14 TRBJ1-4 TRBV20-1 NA TGCAGTGCAAGACTCCCCTTCGGTAATGAAAAACTGTTTTTT CSARLPFGNEKLFF